The next 28 T cell receptor beta chains were all read from a single sample in a study of response to subunit inactivated influenza vaccine (dated by TCRdb to the late 2010s). The receptor library was made with RT-PCR. TCRdb lists the instrument as Illumina HiSeq 2500. The public reads were reanalyzed by TCRdb: fastp trimming at Q25, MiXCR alignment, in-frame beta chains only. Each CDR3 protein appears once, grouped with its most common genes and DNA. Here the sample has some 500,000 distinct CDR3 sequences; less than 30% occur a single time. The ten largest account for 1.9% of the sample. Sample: CD4+ T cells sorted from PBMCs, taken less than 6 days after vaccination. These receptors came from a man in his fifties or sixties who received an inactivated influenza vaccine. Donor details come from another sample of the same person, matched by shared clones.

This clonotype was picked up a small number of times. This sequence joins TRBV25-1 and TRBJ2-1, with TRBD2 matching 9 bases. The CDR3 length is 21 residues. Germline CDR1 MGHDK, CDR2 SYGVNS. After removal of 4 bases from V and 0 bases from J, the junction contained 19 bases not matched to a gene. CDR3 amino acids: CASSGAPGAGGKGSSYNEQFF. The CDR3 DNA follows: TGTGCCAGCAGTGGAGCCCCTGGAGCGGGGGGAAAAGGGAGCTCCTACAATGAGCAGTTCTTC.

This clonotype was seen a single time. V gene TRBV24-1 combines with J gene TRBJ2-1; 8 nucleotides match TRBD2. Unmatched junction bases numbered 7, after V lost 6 bases and J lost 4 bases. Germline V gene lookup returns CDR1 KGHDR and CDR2 SFDVKD. This CDR3 comprises 15 residues. CDR3 in DNA: TGTGCCACCAGTTATGCGGGAGGCTCTTACAATGAGCAGTTCTTC. It translates to CATSYAGGSYNEQFF.

This clonotype was found a few times. V usage is TRBV3-1 and J usage is TRBJ1-1, with a weak D call TRBD1 (6 bases). This CDR3 has 13 amino acids. V lost 4 bases and J lost 9, with 15 bases in between. In germline, CDR1 is LGHDT, CDR2 YNNKEL (reference sequence). The CDR3, as DNA: TGTGCCAGCAGCCTGGGCGGCGGGGGGCAAGCTTTCTTT. Translated, it gives CASSLGGGGQAFF.

The chain carries TRBV5-1 and TRBJ1-6; a weak D match, TRBD1 (6 bases). This CDR3 contains 15 residues. The V end was cut by 4 bases, the J end by 11 bases, with 19 bases between. Germline-derived CDR1 and CDR2 are SGHRS and YFSETQ. This CDR3 reads CASSPDLLGGTPLHF. In DNA, the CDR3 is TGCGCCAGCAGCCCTGACTTATTAGGGGGTACACCCCTCCACTTT.

This chain joins TRBV6-2 or TRBV6-3 and TRBJ2-1, with 8 bases identical to TRBD2. The germline V gene encodes CDR1 MNHEY and CDR2 SVGEGT. V was pared by 4 bases and J by 12 bases, with 5 bases of the junction left unmatched. This CDR3 has 12 amino acids. This CDR3 reads CASSFAGGPQFF. In nucleotides, the CDR3 is TGTGCCAGCAGTTTCGCGGGGGGCCCGCAGTTCTTC.

The V gene is TRBV9, the J gene TRBJ2-3; a weak D match, TRBD2 (7 bases). V gave up 3 bases and J gave up 2 bases, with 13 bases separating them. The CDR3 runs to 15 residues. Germline V CDR1 and CDR2: SGDLS, YYNGEE. CDR3 DNA sequence: TGTGCCAGCAGCGCAGGGGACTACATCACAGATACGCAGTATTTT. Amino acids: CASSAGDYITDTQYF.

The rearrangement joins TRBV7-2 to TRBJ2-3; perhaps D is TRBD1 or TRBD2 (5 bases each). V shed 1 base and J shed 4 bases, with 18 bases lying between them. The germline CDR1 and CDR2 sequences are SGHTA and FQGNSA. The CDR3 contains 17 residues. CDR3 bases: TGTGCCAGCAGCTTAGGACCAGGGCTAGCCCCCCCAGATACGCAGTATTTT. This encodes CASSLGPGLAPPDTQYF.

J is TRBJ2-7 and V is TRBV15; 8 positions match TRBD1. The junction had 6 bases not matched to a gene; V was cut back by 1 base and J by 1 base. In germline, CDR1 is LNHNV, CDR2 YYDKDF (reference sequence). CDR3 length equals 16 residues. Written as DNA, the CDR3 is TGTGCCACCAGCAGAGCAGGGGGCTGGGGATCCTACGAGCAGTACTTC. This gives the protein CATSRAGGWGSYEQYF.

This chain uses TRBV25-1 with TRBJ2-1; no firm D call. Germline lookup yields CDR1 MGHDK and CDR2 SYGVNS. This CDR3 contains 15 residues. With 3 bases removed from V and 0 bases from J, the gap between germline ends came to 9 bases. In DNA form, the CDR3 reads TGTGCCAGCAGTGACGTTGGGCCCTCCTACAATGAGCAGTTCTTC. Its translation: CASSDVGPSYNEQFF. Variable domain in full (rest from reference TRBV25-1 and TRBJ2-1): EADIYQTPRYLVIGTGKKITLECSQTMGHDKMYWYQQDPGMELHLIHYSYGVNSTEKGDLSSESTVSRIRTEHFPLTLESARPSHTSQYLCASSDVGPSYNEQFFGPGTRLTVL.

Points on this clonotype: One junction end disagrees with the germline gene, perhaps due to a read error. The chain employs TRBV11-2 and TRBJ2-1, with 9 positions matching TRBD2. The CDR3 has 12 residues. The germline gives CDR1 SGHAT, CDR2 FQNNGV. The CDR3 DNA reads TGTGCCAGCAGCTCGGGACTAGCAGACGCAATCTTC. As protein: CASSSGLADAIF.

The chain links TRBV3-1 to TRBJ2-7; D is possibly TRBD1 (5 bases). With 4 bases removed from V and 3 bases from J, the gap between germline ends came to 10 bases. The germline V gene encodes CDR1 LGHDT and CDR2 YNNKEL (reference sequence). The CDR3 has 13 amino acids. The CDR3 loop reads CASSRRRDYEQYF. In nucleotides, the CDR3 is TGTGCCAGCAGCCGTCGCAGGGACTACGAGCAGTACTTC.

This clonotype occurred a few times. The chain uses TRBV20-1 and TRBJ2-3, with 7 bases fitting TRBD1. CDR1 and CDR2 from the germline V gene are DFQATT and SNEGSKA (reference sequence). The CDR3 runs 14 residues. Trimming took 6 bases from V and 0 from J; bases not matched to a gene: 6. The CDR3 region has the DNA TGCAGTGCCCAAAGACAGGGCAGCACAGATACGCAGTATTTT. This gives the protein CSAQRQGSTDTQYF.

This chain joins TRBV27 and TRBJ2-3; no clear D gene. CDR1 and CDR2 (germline): MNHEY, SMNVEV (reference sequence). CDR3 length: 14 amino acids. The V end was cut by 5 bases, the J end by 2 bases, with 11 bases between. CDR3 nucleotide sequence: TGTGCCAGCAGTAACCGACGAGCCACAGATACGCAGTATTTT. Translation: CASSNRRATDTQYF.

This clonotype was seen more than once but under ten times. The V gene is TRBV4-2, the J gene TRBJ2-1; 7 bases align to TRBD2. Germline V gives CDR1 LGHNA, CDR2 YNFKEQ. The CDR3 length is 16 residues. V was pared by 1 base and J by 5 bases, with 8 bases of the junction left unmatched. The CDR3 DNA sequence: TGTGCCAGCAGCCAAGCAAATCCGGGAGGAAACAATGAGCAGTTCTTC. This gives the protein CASSQANPGGNNEQFF.

This clonotype was counted a few times. V gene TRBV20-1 combines with J gene TRBJ2-3, with no clear D. Deletions cut 2 bases from V and 6 bases from J, with 6 bases between. Looked up from germline, CDR1 is DFQATT and CDR2 is SNEGSKA (reference sequence). The CDR3 has 11 amino acids. The CDR3 protein is CSARIRDTQYF. CDR3 nucleotide sequence: TGCAGTGCTAGAATCCGGGATACGCAGTATTTT.

The rearrangement uses TRBV20-1 and TRBJ2-3; TRBD2 matches 8 bases. CDR3 length: 15 amino acids. The ends lost 2 bases at V and 2 bases at J; junction bases unmatched: 6. Germline values: CDR1 DFQATT, CDR2 SNEGSKA (reference sequence). CDR3 coding DNA: TGCAGTGCTAGATCACTAGCGGAAAACACAGATACGCAGTATTTT. This encodes CSARSLAENTDTQYF.

The chain has TRBV6-2 or TRBV6-3 and TRBJ1-1; D is undetermined. The CDR3 length is 13 residues. Germline V gene data show CDR1 as MNHEY and CDR2 as SVGEGT. The V end was cut by 5 bases, the J end by 1 base, with 8 bases between. CDR3 coding DNA: TGTGCCAGCAGTGCTAACAGGAACACTGAAGCTTTCTTT. Its protein product is CASSANRNTEAFF.

V is TRBV24-1 and J is TRBJ2-1, with D perhaps matching TRBD2 (5 bases). Germline CDR1 is KGHDR and CDR2 is SFDVKD. V shed 3 bases and J shed 3 bases, with 11 bases lying between them. The CDR3 is 15 amino acids. CDR3 loop: CATSDRSAGYNEQFF. CDR3 DNA sequence: TGTGCCACCAGTGATAGGAGTGCGGGCTACAATGAGCAGTTCTTC.

The chain recombines TRBV6-2 or TRBV6-3 with TRBJ1-5; D not resolved. CDR3 size: 13 residues. The ends were cut back, 6 bases at V and 5 bases at J, with 11 bases in the middle. Germline V lookup: CDR1 MNHEY, CDR2 SVGEGT. CDR3 nucleotide sequence: TGTGCCAGCAGCCCTTGGGTCGATCAGCCCCAGCATTTT. Its translation is CASSPWVDQPQHF.

The table lists this clonotype with a few counts. The chain employs TRBV20-1 and TRBJ2-7, with 8 bases lining up with TRBD1. The V segment lost 0 bases and the J segment 4 bases; nucleotides outside the gene matches: 11. The length of the CDR3 is 16 residues. Germline values: CDR1 DFQATT, CDR2 SNEGSKA (reference sequence). The CDR3 DNA is TGCAGTGCTAGAGATTCCGTCCCGGGACAGGTTTACGAGCAGTACTTC. It specifies CSARDSVPGQVYEQYF.

The chain recombines TRBV23-1 with TRBJ1-4; 7 bases are shared with TRBD1. TRBV23-1 is treated as an ORF (open reading frame) with a function not yet certain. The CDR3 is 14 residues long. The V segment lost 11 bases and the J segment 6 bases; nucleotides outside the gene matches: 12. The CDR3 here is CALSREGAYEKLFF. The CDR3 nucleotides read TGCGCCCTTAGCAGGGAGGGGGCTTATGAAAAACTGTTTTTT.

The sample holds a few counts of this clonotype. The rearrangement joins TRBV5-6 to TRBJ1-1, with a tentative D call TRBD1 (5 bases). Germline-derived CDR1 and CDR2 are SGHDT and YYEEEE. The germline V and J ends were trimmed by 5 bases and 3 bases, with 20 bases remaining between them. This CDR3 is 16 amino acids long. CDR3 region: CASSSRLRGVYTEAFF. In DNA form, the CDR3 reads TGTGCCAGCAGTTCGAGACTCCGGGGGGTATACACTGAAGCTTTCTTT.

The V gene is TRBV18, the J gene TRBJ2-3, with D perhaps matching TRBD2 (6 bases). Germline CDR1 and CDR2: KGHSH and LQKENI. Deletions cut 1 base from V and 2 bases from J, with 10 bases between. The CDR3 extends over 15 amino acids. The CDR3 DNA sequence: TGTGCCAGCTCACCACGTCCTAGCGACACAGATACGCAGTATTTT. Encoded protein: CASSPRPSDTDTQYF.

The sample holds many counts of this clonotype. J is TRBJ2-7 and V is TRBV7-8; D is unclear. The CDR3 length is 12 residues. CDR1 is SGHVS and CDR2 is FQNEAQ in the germline V gene. Trimming left V 2 bases short and J 5 bases short, with 7 bases between. The CDR3 here is CASSLSAHEQYF. Here the CDR3 DNA reads TGTGCCAGCAGCTTATCGGCCCACGAGCAGTACTTC.

The chain has TRBV7-2 and TRBJ2-7, with D maybe TRBD1 (6 bases). Germline V CDR1 and CDR2: SGHTA, FQGNSA. Trimming left V 3 bases short and J 4 bases short, with 13 bases between. This CDR3 is 14 amino acids long. The CDR3 sequence is CASSFSGTTYEQYF. CDR3 coding DNA: TGTGCCAGCAGCTTTTCCGGGACAACGTACGAGCAGTACTTC.

The CDR3, as DNA: TGCGCCAGCAGCTTGAGTGGGCAGAGCTACGAGCAGTACTTC. This sequence encodes CASSLSGQSYEQYF. This chain joins TRBV5-1 and TRBJ2-7; D is unclear. The V end was cut by 1 base, the J end by 3 bases, with 11 bases between. This CDR3 spans 14 amino acids. CDR1 SGHRS and CDR2 YFSETQ come from the germline V gene. The full variable domain, rest sourced from reference TRBV5-1 and TRBJ2-7, is KAGVTQTPRYLIKTRGQQVTLSCSPISGHRSVSWYQQTPGQGLQFLFEYFSETQRNKGNFPGRFSGRQFSNSRSEMNVSTLELGDSALYLCASSLSGQSYEQYFGPGTRLTVT.

The chain recombines TRBV12-3 or TRBV12-4 with TRBJ1-5; D unresolved. V was cut by 4 bases and J by 2 bases, with 12 bases left in between. The CDR3 sequence is 15 residues long. The CDR3 DNA sequence: TGTGCCAGCAGTTCCGCCGGTAATGGCAATCAGCCCCAGCATTTT. It is translated as CASSSAGNGNQPQHF.

In this sample, this clonotype turned up a few times. The chain has TRBV15 and TRBJ2-7; TRBD1 is a possible D gene (5 bases). This CDR3 region has 15 residues. The V end was cut by 0 bases, the J end by 0 bases, with 9 bases between. CDR1 and CDR2 (germline): LNHNV, YYDKDF (reference sequence). CDR3 sequence reads: CATSRDRGSSYEQYF. The CDR3 DNA follows: TGTGCCACCAGCAGAGATAGGGGTAGCTCCTACGAGCAGTACTTC.